Each of the 8 T cell receptor beta chains below was sequenced from the same sample in a study of cytomegalovirus exposure and HLA in healthy donors. Use of 60 Vbeta and 13 Jbeta primers characterized the PCR. The assay was immunoSEQ multiplex PCR, and TCRdb's table has in-frame clones only and misses some. Counted here are over 100,000 clones, around four fifths occurring once; the ten biggest clones make up less than 2%. Sequencing was done on a sample of PBMCs. The receptors stem from a man aged 40-50 years in good health and CMV-seronegative.

This clone was found a few times. The chain uses TRBV6-5 and TRBJ1-2; possibly TRBD1 for D (5 bases). Germline V gene sequence: CDR1 MNHEY, CDR2 SVGAGI. The CDR3 covers 13 residues. Trimming took 6 bases from V and 8 from J, leaving 16 bases between them. The CDR3 sequence: CASRGVLRSGYTF. The CDR3, as DNA: TGTGCCAGCAGAGGGGTCCTAAGGTCGGGCTACACCTTC.

This chain uses TRBV5-6 with TRBJ2-5; D is unclear. Trimming cost V 0 bases and J 5 bases, with 8 bases left between them. Germline CDR1 reads SGHDT; CDR2 reads YYEEEE. The CDR3 is made up of 13 amino acids. The CDR3 region has the DNA TGTGCCAGCAGCTTGGCCAACATGGAGACCCAGTACTTC. Translated: CASSLANMETQYF. Using reference TRBV5-6 and TRBJ2-5 for the parts outside the CDR3, the full variable domain is DAGVTQSPTHLIKTRGQQVTLRCSPKSGHDTVSWYQQALGQGPQFIFQYYEEEERQRGNFPDRFSGHQFPNYSSELNVNALLLGDSALYLCASSLANMETQYFGPGTRLLVL.

In its sample, this clone was seen once. The V gene is TRBV23-1, the J gene TRBJ2-7; 12 nucleotides align to TRBD2. TRBV23-1 counts as an open reading frame of uncertain function. The CDR3 contains 15 residues. The J segment lost 4 bases and the V segment lost 3 bases, leaving 4 bases of the junction unmatched. CDR3 amino acids: CASSHTSGRFYEQYF. The CDR3 region has the DNA TGCGCCAGCAGTCATACTAGCGGGAGGTTTTACGAGCAGTACTTC.

The CDR3 DNA is TGTGCCAGCAGTGCCATTAGCGGGGGATCGGATGAGCAGTTCTTC. Translating gives CASSAISGGSDEQFF. V gene TRBV6-1 combines with J gene TRBJ2-1; TRBD2 aligns across 9 bases. CDR1 and CDR2 (germline): MNHNS, SASEGT. J was trimmed by 8 bases and V by 4 bases; bases with no gene match: 9. The CDR3 runs 15 residues.

This rearrangement joins TRBV19 to TRBJ1-6; TRBD1 might be the D (6 bases). Germline assignment: CDR1 LNHDA and CDR2 SQIVND (reference sequence). V was clipped by 1 base and J by 7 bases, with 14 bases between them. The CDR3 is 16 amino acids. As DNA, the CDR3 is TGTGCCAGTAGTATAGTGTATCAGGGGCGGAATTCACCCCTCCACTTT. This encodes CASSIVYQGRNSPLHF. Together with reference TRBV19 and TRBJ1-6, the CDR3 gives the full variable domain: DGGITQSPKYLFRKEGQNVTLSCEQNLNHDAMYWYRQDPGQGLRLIYYSQIVNDFQKGDIAEGYSVSREKKESFPLTVTSAQKNPTAFYLCASSIVYQGRNSPLHFGNGTRLTVT.

The V gene is TRBV4-3, the J gene TRBJ2-3; 13 bases match TRBD2. The CDR3 contains 15 residues. J gave up 6 bases and V 5 bases, and 5 bases lay outside the gene matches. Looked up from germline, CDR1 is LGHNA and CDR2 is YSLEER. The CDR3 bases are TGCGCCAGCAGCTCGGGACTAGCGGGGTCCGATACGCAGTATTTT. Translated: CASSSGLAGSDTQYF.

The rearrangement uses TRBV5-1 and TRBJ2-5; D uncertain. The J call is in doubt because the DNA end fits TRBJ2-7 better. CDR1 SGHRS and CDR2 YFSETQ come from the germline V gene. The CDR3 extends over 13 amino acids. Here the CDR3 DNA reads TGCGCCAGCAGCTCCGCCCCCTCCTACGAGCAGTACTTC. This gives the protein CASSSAPSYEQYF.

This rearrangement joins TRBV20-1 to TRBJ2-3; the D is unclear. Germline V CDR1 and CDR2: DFQATT, SNEGSKA (reference sequence). Trimming took off 5 bases at V and 2 bases at J, with 5 bases between the two ends. This CDR3 has 11 amino acids. CDR3: CSAPLTDTQYF. The CDR3 nucleotides are TGCAGTGCTCCTCTCACAGATACGCAGTATTTT.